This TCR beta chain was observed in a study of T cell repertoires in cytomegalovirus infection. TCRdb re-called the reads through MiXCR, storing one row per CDR3 protein. The repertoire holds around 530,000 distinct CDR3 sequences, with more than 25% as singletons. In this sample, this clonotype turned up a few times. CDR3 length: 14 amino acids. With 5 bases clipped from V and 4 bases from J, the junction kept 5 bases outside the gene matches. The germline CDR1 and CDR2 sequences are MDHEN and SYDVKM. The TCR sequence derives from a human donor in good health (CMV status not recorded). Some clones in this sample may be carry-over from other donors' samples. V gene TRBV28 combines with J gene TRBJ2-1, with TRBD1 matching over 7 bases. Sequencing was done on a sample of PBMCs. The CDR3 DNA reads TGTGCCAGCAGTGTTCCGGGACAGTACAATGAGCAGTTCTTC. This sequence encodes CASSVPGQYNEQFF.